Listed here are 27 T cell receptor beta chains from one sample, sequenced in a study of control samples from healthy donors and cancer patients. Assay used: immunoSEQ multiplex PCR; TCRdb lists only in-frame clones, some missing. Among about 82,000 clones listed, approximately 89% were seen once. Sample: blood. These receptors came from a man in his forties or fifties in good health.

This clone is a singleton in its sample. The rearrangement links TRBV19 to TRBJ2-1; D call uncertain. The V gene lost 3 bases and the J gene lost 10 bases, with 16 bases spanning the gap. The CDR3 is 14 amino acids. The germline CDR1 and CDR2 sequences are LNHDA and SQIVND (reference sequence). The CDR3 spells CASSIALSASEQFF. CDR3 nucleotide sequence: TGTGCCAGTAGTATTGCACTGAGCGCCAGCGAGCAGTTCTTC.

The CDR3 loop is CASSPRPATEAFF. The CDR3 DNA reads as TGTGCCAGCAGCCCAAGACCGGCCACTGAAGCTTTCTTT. The chain joins TRBV3-1 (or the pseudogene TRBV3-2) to TRBJ1-1; unclear D gene. Germline V lookup: CDR1 LGHDT, CDR2 YNNKEL (reference sequence). The V gene lost 4 bases and the J gene lost 4 bases, with 10 bases spanning the gap. CDR3 length equals 13 residues.

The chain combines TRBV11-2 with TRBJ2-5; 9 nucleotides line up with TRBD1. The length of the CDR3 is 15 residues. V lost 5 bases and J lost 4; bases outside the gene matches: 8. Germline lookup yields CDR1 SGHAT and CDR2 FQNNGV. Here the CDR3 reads CASSAQGARGETQYF. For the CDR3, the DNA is TGTGCCAGCAGCGCACAGGGGGCTCGAGGAGAGACCCAGTACTTC. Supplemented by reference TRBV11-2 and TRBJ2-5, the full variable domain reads EAGVAQSPRYKIIEKRQSVAFWCNPISGHATLYWYQQILGQGPKLLIQFQNNGVVDDSQLPKDRFSAERLKGVDSTLKIQPAKLEDSAVYLCASSAQGARGETQYFGPGTRLLVL.

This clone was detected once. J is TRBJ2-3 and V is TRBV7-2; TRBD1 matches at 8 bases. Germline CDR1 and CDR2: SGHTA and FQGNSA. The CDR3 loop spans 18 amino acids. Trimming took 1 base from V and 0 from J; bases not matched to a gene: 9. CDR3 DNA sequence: TGTGCCAGCAGCTTAGACGGCAGGGGGCGCCTCAGCACAGATACGCAGTATTTT. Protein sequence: CASSLDGRGRLSTDTQYF.

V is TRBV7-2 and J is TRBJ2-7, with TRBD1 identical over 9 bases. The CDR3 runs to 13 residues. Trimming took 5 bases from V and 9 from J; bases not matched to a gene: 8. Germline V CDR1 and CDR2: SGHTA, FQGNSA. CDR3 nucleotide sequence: TGTGCCAGCAGCACTCGGACAGGGGAAAGGCAGTACTTC. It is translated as CASSTRTGERQYF. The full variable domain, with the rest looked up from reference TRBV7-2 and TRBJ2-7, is GAGVSQSPSNKVTEKGKDVELRCDPISGHTALYWYRQSLGQGLEFLIYFQGNSAPDKSGLPSDRFSAERTGGSVSTLTIQRTQQEDSAVYLCASSTRTGERQYFGPGTRLTVT.

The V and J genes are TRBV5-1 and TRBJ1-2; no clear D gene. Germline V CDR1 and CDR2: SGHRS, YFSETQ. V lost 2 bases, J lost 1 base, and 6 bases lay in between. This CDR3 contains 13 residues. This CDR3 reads CASSFTSNYGYTF. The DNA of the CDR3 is TGCGCCAGCAGCTTTACGAGTAACTATGGCTACACCTTC.

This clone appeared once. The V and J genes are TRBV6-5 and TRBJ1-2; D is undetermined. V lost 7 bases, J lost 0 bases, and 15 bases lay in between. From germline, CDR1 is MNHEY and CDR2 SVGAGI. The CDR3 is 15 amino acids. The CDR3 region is CASKEGSVANYGYTF. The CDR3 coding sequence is TGTGCCAGCAAAGAAGGGTCCGTAGCTAACTATGGCTACACCTTC.

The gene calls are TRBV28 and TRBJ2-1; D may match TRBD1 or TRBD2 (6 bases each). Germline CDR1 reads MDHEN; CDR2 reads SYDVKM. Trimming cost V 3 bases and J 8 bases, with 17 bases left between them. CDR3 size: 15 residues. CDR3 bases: TGTGCCAGCAGTTTTTTTGGGGGGCGTGGGTATGAGCAGTTCTTC. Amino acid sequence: CASSFFGGRGYEQFF.

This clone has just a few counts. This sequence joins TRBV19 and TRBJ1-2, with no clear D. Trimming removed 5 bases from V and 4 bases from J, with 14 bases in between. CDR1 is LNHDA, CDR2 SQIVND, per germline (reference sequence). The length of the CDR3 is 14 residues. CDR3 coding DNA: TGTGCCAGTAGTCCCGTTGGGGTCATCTATGGCTACACCTTC. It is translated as CASSPVGVIYGYTF.

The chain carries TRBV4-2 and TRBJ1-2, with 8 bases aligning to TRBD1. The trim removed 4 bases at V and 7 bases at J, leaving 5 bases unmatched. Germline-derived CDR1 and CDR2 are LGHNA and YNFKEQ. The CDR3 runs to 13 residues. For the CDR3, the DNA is TGTGCCAGCAGCCCCGGACAGGGTCTTGGCTACACCTTC. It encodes CASSPGQGLGYTF.

The CDR3 is CASSRQPPGLAGLSSYEQYF. CDR3 DNA: TGTGCCAGCAGCCGCCAACCTCCGGGACTAGCGGGACTTAGCTCCTACGAGCAGTACTTC. This sequence joins TRBV3-1 (or the pseudogene TRBV3-2) and TRBJ2-7, with 13 bases lining up with TRBD2. Trimming took 4 bases from V and 0 from J; bases not matched to a gene: 15. Germline V lookup: CDR1 LGHDT, CDR2 YNNKEL (reference sequence). CDR3 length: 20 amino acids.

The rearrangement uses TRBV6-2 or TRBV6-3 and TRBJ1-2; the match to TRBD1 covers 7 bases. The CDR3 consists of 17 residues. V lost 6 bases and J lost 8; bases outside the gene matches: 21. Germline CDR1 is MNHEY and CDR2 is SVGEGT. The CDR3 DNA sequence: TGTGCCAGCAGCCGACAGGGCGGGACCGTCGTTATTTTGGGCTACACCTTC. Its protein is CASSRQGGTVVILGYTF.

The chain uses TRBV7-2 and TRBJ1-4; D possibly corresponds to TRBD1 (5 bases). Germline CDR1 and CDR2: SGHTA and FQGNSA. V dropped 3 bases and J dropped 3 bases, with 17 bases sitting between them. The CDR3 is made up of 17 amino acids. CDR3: CASSFSKRGYANEKLFF. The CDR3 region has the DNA TGTGCCAGCAGCTTCAGCAAGCGGGGGTATGCTAATGAAAAACTGTTTTTT.

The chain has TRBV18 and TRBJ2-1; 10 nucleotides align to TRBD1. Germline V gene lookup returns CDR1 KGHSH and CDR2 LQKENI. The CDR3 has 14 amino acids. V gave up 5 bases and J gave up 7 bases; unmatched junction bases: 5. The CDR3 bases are TGTGCCAGCTCAGCCCGACAGGGGGCGAATGAGCAGTTCTTC. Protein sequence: CASSARQGANEQFF.

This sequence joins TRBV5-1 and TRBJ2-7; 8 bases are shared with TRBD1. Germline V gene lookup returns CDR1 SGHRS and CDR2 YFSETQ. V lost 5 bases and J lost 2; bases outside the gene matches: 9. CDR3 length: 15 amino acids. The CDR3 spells CASRPQGETAYEQYF. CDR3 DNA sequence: TGCGCCAGCAGGCCACAGGGGGAGACGGCCTACGAGCAGTACTTC.

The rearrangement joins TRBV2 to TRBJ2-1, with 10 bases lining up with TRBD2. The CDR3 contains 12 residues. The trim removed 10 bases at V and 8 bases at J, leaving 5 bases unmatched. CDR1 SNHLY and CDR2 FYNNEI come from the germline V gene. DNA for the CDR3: TGTGCCACCCTAGCGGGAGTTTATGAGCAGTTCTTC. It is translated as CATLAGVYEQFF. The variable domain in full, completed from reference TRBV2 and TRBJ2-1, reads EPEVTQTPSHQVTQMGQEVILRCVPISNHLYFYWYRQILGQKVEFLVSFYNNEISEKSEIFDDQFSVERPDGSNFTLKIRSTKLEDSAMYFCATLAGVYEQFFGPGTRLTVL.

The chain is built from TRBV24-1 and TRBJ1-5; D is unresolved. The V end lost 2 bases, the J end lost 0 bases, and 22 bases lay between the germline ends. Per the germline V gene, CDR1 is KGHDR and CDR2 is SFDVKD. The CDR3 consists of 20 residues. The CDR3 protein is CATSDSSSGSNLNSNQPQHF. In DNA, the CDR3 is TGTGCCACCAGTGATTCCTCCTCGGGAAGTAACCTTAATAGCAATCAGCCCCAGCATTTT.

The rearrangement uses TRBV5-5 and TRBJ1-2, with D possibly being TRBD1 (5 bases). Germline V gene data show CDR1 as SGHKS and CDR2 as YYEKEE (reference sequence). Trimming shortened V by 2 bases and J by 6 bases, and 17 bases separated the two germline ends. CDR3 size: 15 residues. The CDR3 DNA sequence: TGTGCCAGCAGCTTTCAGGGAACCCCCTCTGATGGCTACACCTTC. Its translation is CASSFQGTPSDGYTF.

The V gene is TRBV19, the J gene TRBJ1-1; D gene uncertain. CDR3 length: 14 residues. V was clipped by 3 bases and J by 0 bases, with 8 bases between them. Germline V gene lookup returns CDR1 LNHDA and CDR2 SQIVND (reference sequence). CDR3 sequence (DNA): TGTGCCAGTAGTATTAGGAGGGTGAACACTGAAGCTTTCTTT. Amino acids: CASSIRRVNTEAFF. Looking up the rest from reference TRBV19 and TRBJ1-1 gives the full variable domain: DGGITQSPKYLFRKEGQNVTLSCEQNLNHDAMYWYRQDPGQGLRLIYYSQIVNDFQKGDIAEGYSVSREKKESFPLTVTSAQKNPTAFYLCASSIRRVNTEAFFGQGTRLTVV.

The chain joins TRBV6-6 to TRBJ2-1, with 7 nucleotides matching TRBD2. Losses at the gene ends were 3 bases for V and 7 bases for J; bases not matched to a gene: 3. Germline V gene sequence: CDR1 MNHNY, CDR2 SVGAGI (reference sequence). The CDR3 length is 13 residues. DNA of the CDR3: TGTGCCAGCAGTTATGCGGGAGAGAATGAGCAGTTCTTC. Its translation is CASSYAGENEQFF.

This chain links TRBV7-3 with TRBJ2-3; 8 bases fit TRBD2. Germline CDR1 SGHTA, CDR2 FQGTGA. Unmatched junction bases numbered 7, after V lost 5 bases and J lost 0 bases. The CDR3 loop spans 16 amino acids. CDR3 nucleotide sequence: TGTGCCAGCAGCCACGGGATAGCGGGGAGCACAGATACGCAGTATTTT. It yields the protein CASSHGIAGSTDTQYF.

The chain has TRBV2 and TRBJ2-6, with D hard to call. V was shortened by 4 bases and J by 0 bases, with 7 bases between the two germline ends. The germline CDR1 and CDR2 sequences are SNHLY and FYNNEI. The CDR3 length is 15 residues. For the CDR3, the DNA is TGTGCCAGCAGTGGACATATCTCTGGGGCCAACGTCCTGACTTTC. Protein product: CASSGHISGANVLTF.

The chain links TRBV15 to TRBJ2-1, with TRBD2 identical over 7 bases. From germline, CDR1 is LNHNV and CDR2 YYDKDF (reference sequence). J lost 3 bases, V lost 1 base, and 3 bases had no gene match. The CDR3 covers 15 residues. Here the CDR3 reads CATSRAGGYYNEQFF. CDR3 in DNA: TGTGCCACCAGCAGAGCGGGAGGTTACTACAATGAGCAGTTCTTC.

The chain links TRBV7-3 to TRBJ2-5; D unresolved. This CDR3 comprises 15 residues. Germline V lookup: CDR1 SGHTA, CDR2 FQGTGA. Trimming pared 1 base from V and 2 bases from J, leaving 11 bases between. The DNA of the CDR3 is TGTGCCAGCAGCTTAAGAGGCACCTTACAAGAGACCCAGTACTTC. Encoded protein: CASSLRGTLQETQYF.

The CDR3 is CASSLGFYEQYF. The CDR3 DNA reads as TGTGCCAGCAGCTTGGGATTCTACGAGCAGTACTTC. The chain joins TRBV7-8 to TRBJ2-7; no reliable D call. The CDR3 extends over 12 amino acids. Trimming cost V 3 bases and J 3 bases, with 6 bases left between them. CDR1 and CDR2 (germline): SGHVS, FQNEAQ.

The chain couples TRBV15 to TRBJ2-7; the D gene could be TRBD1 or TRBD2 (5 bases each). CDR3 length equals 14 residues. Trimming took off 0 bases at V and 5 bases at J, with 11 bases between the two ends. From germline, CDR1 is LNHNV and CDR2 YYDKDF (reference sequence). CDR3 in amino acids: CATSRDGDLHEQYV. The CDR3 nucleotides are TGTGCCACCAGCAGAGATGGGGACCTCCACGAGCAGTACGTC.

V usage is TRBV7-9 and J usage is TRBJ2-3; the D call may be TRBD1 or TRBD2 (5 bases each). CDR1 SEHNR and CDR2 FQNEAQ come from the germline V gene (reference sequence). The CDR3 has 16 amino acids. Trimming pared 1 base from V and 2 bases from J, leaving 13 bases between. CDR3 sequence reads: CASSLDRGPFTDTQYF. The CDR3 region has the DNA TGTGCCAGCAGCTTAGATAGGGGACCTTTCACAGATACGCAGTATTTT.